This entry is about one T cell receptor (beta chain). The antigen is unknown. Using quantitative 5'-RACE with molecular barcodes, the authors made TCR beta libraries. Via MiXCR, TCRdb re-called the 5' RACE reads, giving one row per CDR3 protein. The sample shows approximately 220,000 distinct CDR3 sequences, 15% to 20% of them seen only once. Per the germline V gene, CDR1 is SQVTM and CDR2 is ANQGSEA. This CDR3 spans 14 amino acids. The germline V and J ends were trimmed by 3 bases and 6 bases, with 16 bases remaining between them. This entry belongs to a study of CD8 T cells in ankylosing spondylitis. Study observations and caveats: Past studies reported some motif variants in reactive arthritis synovial fluid and blood. A TCR beta motif of under 10 highly homologous variants seemed to mark ankylosing spondylitis blood. Relatively scarce in peripheral blood, disease-linked clones were CD8+. Disease-linked clones reportedly showed significant enrichment in matched ankylosing spondylitis synovial fluid.

This sequence originates from a male donor with ankylosing spondylitis. The V and J genes are TRBV29-1 and TRBJ2-3; TRBD2 is a possible D gene (6 bases). Sequencing was performed on blood, either unsorted or a sorted T cell fraction (not recorded which). CDR3 bases: TGCAGCGTTGAGCATCCTCGGGGGATCGATACGCAGTATTTT. This gives the protein CSVEHPRGIDTQYF.